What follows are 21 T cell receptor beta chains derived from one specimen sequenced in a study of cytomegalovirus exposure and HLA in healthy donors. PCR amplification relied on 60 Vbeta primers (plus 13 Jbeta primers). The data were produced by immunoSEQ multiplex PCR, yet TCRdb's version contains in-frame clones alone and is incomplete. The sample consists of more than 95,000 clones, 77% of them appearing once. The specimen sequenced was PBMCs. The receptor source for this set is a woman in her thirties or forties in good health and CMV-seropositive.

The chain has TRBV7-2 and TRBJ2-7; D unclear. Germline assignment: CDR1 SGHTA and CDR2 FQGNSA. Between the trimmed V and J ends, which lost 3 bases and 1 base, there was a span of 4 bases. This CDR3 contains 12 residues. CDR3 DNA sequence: TGTGCCAGCAGCTTGAGTTCCTACGAGCAGTACTTC. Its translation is CASSLSSYEQYF.

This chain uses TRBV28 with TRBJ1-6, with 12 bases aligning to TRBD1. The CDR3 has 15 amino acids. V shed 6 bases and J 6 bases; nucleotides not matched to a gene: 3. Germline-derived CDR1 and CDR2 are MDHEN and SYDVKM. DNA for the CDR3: TGTGCCAGCAGCCCGGGACAGGGGGCTAATTCACCCCTCCACTTT. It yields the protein CASSPGQGANSPLHF.

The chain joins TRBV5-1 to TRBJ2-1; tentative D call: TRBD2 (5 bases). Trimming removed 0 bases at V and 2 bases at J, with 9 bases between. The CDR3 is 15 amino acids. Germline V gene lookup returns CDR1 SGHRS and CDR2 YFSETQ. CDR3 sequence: CASSLAGVTYNEQFF. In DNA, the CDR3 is TGCGCCAGCAGCTTGGCCGGGGTGACCTACAATGAGCAGTTCTTC.

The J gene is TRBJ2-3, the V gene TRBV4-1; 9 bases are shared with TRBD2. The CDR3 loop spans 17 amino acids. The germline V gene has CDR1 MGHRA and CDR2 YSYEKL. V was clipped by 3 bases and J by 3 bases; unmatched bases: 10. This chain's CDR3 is CASSHALRGGRTDTQYF. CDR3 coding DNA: TGCGCCAGCAGCCACGCCCTGCGGGGGGGCCGGACAGATACGCAGTATTTT.

DNA for the CDR3: TGTGCCAGCAGCCACGCCGGACAGGGGCGCACTGAAGCTTTCTTT. Its protein product is CASSHAGQGRTEAFF. The chain has TRBV7-8 and TRBJ1-1; 9 nucleotides agree with TRBD1. The CDR3 has 15 residues. The germline V gene encodes CDR1 SGHVS and CDR2 FQNEAQ. V dropped 5 bases and J dropped 4; count of bases not matched to a gene: 8.

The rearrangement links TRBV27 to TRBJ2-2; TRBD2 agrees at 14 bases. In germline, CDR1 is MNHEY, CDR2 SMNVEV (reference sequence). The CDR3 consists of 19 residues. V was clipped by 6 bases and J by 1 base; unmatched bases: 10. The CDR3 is CASSRPRLAGGLNTGELFF. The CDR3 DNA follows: TGTGCCAGCAGCCGGCCCAGACTAGCGGGAGGGCTGAACACCGGGGAGCTGTTTTTT.

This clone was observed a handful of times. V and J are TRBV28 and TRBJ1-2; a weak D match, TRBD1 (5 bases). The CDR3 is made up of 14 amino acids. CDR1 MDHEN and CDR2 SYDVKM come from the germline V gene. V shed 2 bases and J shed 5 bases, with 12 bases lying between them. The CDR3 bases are TGTGCCAGCAGTTTACGACAGATCATATATGGCTACACCTTC. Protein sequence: CASSLRQIIYGYTF.

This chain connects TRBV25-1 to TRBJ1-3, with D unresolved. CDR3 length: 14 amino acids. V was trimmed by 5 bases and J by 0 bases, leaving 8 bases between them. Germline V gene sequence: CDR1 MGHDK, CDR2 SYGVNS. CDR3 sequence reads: CASSFDNSGNTIYF. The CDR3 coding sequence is TGTGCCAGCAGTTTCGACAACTCTGGAAACACCATATATTTT.

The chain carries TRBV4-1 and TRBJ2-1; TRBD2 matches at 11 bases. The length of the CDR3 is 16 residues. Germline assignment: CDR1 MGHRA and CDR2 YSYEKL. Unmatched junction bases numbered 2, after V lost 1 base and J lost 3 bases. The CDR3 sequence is CASSQALAGGYNEQFF. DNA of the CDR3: TGCGCCAGCAGCCAAGCCCTAGCGGGGGGCTACAATGAGCAGTTCTTC.

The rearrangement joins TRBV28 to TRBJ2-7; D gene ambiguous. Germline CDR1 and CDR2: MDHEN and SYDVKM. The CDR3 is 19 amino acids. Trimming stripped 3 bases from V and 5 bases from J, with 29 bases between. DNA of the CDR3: TGTGCCAGCAGTTTTTTAGGCCTTGACTTGAACACCCGCCAAGACGAGCAGTACTTC. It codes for CASSFLGLDLNTRQDEQYF.

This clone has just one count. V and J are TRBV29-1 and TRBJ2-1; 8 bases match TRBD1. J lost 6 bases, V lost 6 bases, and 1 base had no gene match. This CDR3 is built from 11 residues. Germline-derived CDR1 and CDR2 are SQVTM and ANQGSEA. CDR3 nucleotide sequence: TGCAGCGTCCAGGGGGCCAATGAGCAGTTCTTC. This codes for CSVQGANEQFF.

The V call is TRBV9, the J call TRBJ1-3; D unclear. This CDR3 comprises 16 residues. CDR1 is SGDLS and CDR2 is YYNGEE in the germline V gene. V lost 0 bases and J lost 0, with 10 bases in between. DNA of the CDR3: TGTGCCAGCAGCGTAGCTGGCCCATACTCTGGAAACACCATATATTTT. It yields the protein CASSVAGPYSGNTIYF.

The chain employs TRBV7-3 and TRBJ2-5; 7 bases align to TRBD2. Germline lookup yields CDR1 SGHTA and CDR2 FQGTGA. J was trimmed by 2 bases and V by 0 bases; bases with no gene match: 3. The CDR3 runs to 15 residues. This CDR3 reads CASSLTPSGQETQYF. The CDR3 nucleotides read TGTGCCAGCAGCTTAACGCCTAGCGGACAAGAGACCCAGTACTTC.

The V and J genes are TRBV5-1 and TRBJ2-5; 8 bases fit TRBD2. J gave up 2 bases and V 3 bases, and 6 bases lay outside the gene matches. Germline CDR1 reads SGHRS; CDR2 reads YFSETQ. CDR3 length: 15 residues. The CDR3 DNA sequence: TGCGCCAGCAGCTCGCTGACTAGCGTGCAAGAGACCCAGTACTTC. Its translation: CASSSLTSVQETQYF.

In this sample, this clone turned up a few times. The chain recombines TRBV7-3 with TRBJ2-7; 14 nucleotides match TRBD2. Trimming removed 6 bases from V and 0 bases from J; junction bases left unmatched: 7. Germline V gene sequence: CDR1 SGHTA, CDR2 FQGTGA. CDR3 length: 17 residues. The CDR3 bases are TGTGCCAGCAGTCCGCCCGGGACTAGCGGGAGCTCCTACGAGCAGTACTTC. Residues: CASSPPGTSGSSYEQYF.

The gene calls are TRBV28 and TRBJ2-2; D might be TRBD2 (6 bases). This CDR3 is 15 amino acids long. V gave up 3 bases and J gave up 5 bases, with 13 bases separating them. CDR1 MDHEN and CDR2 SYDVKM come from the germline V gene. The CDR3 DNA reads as TGTGCCAGCAGTTTGCTTGGGGCGGGAACCGGGGAGCTGTTTTTT. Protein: CASSLLGAGTGELFF.

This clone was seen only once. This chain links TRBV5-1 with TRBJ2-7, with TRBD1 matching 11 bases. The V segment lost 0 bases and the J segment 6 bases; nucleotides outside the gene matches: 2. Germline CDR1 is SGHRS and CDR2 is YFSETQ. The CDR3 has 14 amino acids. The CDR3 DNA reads TGCGCCAGCAGCTTGGCCGGGACAGGGGGCGAGCAGTACTTC. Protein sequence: CASSLAGTGGEQYF.

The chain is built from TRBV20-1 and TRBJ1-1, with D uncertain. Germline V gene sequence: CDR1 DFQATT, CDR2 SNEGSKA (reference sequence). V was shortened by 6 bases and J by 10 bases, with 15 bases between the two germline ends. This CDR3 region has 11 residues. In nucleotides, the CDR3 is TGCAGTGCCCCAGTTGTCCTAGGAGCTTTCTTT. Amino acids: CSAPVVLGAFF.

CDR3 amino acids: CASKGTGNNEQFF. DNA of the CDR3: TGTGCCAGTAAAGGGACTGGTAACAATGAGCAGTTCTTC. The rearrangement links TRBV19 to TRBJ2-1; possible D gene TRBD2, 6 bases. The CDR3 is made up of 13 amino acids. Germline CDR1 and CDR2: LNHDA and SQIVND (reference sequence). Trimming removed 7 bases from V and 5 bases from J, with 12 bases in between.

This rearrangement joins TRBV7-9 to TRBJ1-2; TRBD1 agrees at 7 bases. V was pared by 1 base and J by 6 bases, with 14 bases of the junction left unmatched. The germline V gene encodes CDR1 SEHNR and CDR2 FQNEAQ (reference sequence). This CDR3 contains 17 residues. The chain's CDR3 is CASSLVGTELSINGYTF. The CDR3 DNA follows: TGTGCCAGCAGCTTAGTAGGGACAGAATTATCAATAAATGGCTACACCTTC.

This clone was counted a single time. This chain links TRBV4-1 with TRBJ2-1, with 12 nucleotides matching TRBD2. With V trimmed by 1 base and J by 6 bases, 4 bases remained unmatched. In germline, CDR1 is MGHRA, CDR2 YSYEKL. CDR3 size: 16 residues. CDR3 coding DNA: TGCGCCAGCAGCCAAGTATCTAGCGGGGGGGTCAATGAGCAGTTCTTC. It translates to CASSQVSSGGVNEQFF.